What follows are 25 T cell receptor beta chains derived from one specimen sequenced in a study of cytomegalovirus exposure and HLA in healthy donors. PCR employed 60 Vbeta and 13 Jbeta primers. Libraries were prepared by immunoSEQ multiplex PCR; TCRdb keeps only in-frame clonotypes and omits some of them. The sample lists fewer than 200,000 clones; over 70% were seen once. The sequenced material came from PBMCs. The receptors originated from a man aged 40-55 years in good health and CMV-seropositive.

CDR3: CASSQDGDSDYEQYF. CDR3 DNA: TGCGCCAGCAGCCAAGATGGGGACTCCGACTACGAGCAGTACTTC. This rearrangement joins TRBV4-1 to TRBJ2-7, with TRBD2 as a possible D gene (6 bases). The CDR3 spans 15 residues. The germline V gene encodes CDR1 MGHRA and CDR2 YSYEKL. V was pared by 0 bases and J by 3 bases, with 12 bases between.

Written as DNA, the CDR3 is TGTGCCAGTAGGCAGGGTTATCAGCCCCAGCATTTT. As protein: CASRQGYQPQHF. The rearrangement uses TRBV19 and TRBJ1-5; D is possibly TRBD1 (5 bases). Trimming removed 6 bases at V and 5 bases at J, with 8 bases between. This CDR3 has 12 residues. The germline V gene has CDR1 LNHDA and CDR2 SQIVND (reference sequence).

The V and J genes are TRBV19 and TRBJ1-1, with no clear D. CDR3 length: 14 amino acids. V lost 0 bases and J lost 5, with 10 bases in between. The V gene's germline CDR1 is LNHDA and CDR2 SQIVND (reference sequence). CDR3 nucleotides: TGTGCCAGTAGTATAGATCCGGCCAGGACTGAAGCTTTCTTT. Encoded protein: CASSIDPARTEAFF.

The rearrangement links TRBV27 to TRBJ2-2, with TRBD1 matching over 9 bases. V trimming: 4 bases; J trimming: 0 bases; junction bases outside the gene matches: 3. Per germline, CDR1 MNHEY and CDR2 SMNVEV (reference sequence). This CDR3 has 16 amino acids. CDR3 bases: TGTGCCAGCAGTTCGGGACAGGGCACGAACACCGGGGAGCTGTTTTTT. Translated, it gives CASSSGQGTNTGELFF.

This sequence joins TRBV30 and TRBJ2-7, with 9 bases that match TRBD1. CDR1 and CDR2 (germline): GTSNPN, SVGIG (reference sequence). CDR3 length: 12 residues. J lost 3 bases, V lost 3 bases, and 0 bases had no gene match. Here the CDR3 reads CAWRTGGYEQYF. The CDR3 coding sequence is TGTGCCTGGAGGACAGGGGGCTACGAGCAGTACTTC. Full variable domain (missing parts from reference TRBV30 and TRBJ2-7): SQTIHQWPATLVQPVGSPLSLECTVEGTSNPNLYWYRQAAGRGLQLLFYSVGIGQISSEVPQNLSASRPQDRQFILSSKKLLLSDSGFYLCAWRTGGYEQYFGPGTRLTVT.

This chain connects TRBV5-1 to TRBJ1-5; the match to TRBD1 covers 9 bases. The germline V gene has CDR1 SGHRS and CDR2 YFSETQ. There are 14 residues in the CDR3. The ends lost 2 bases at V and 7 bases at J; junction bases unmatched: 4. This CDR3 reads CASSFGTGIQPQHF. As DNA, the CDR3 is TGCGCCAGCAGCTTCGGGACAGGGATCCAGCCCCAGCATTTT.

This clone turned up a few times. The chain carries TRBV11-3 and TRBJ2-2, with D unresolved. Deletions cut 1 base from V and 1 base from J, with 10 bases between. The CDR3 consists of 16 residues. Germline V gene lookup returns CDR1 SGHNT and CDR2 YENEEA. As DNA, the CDR3 is TGTGCCAGCAGCTTAGGGCAAAGAGGGAACACCGGGGAGCTGTTTTTT. It is translated as CASSLGQRGNTGELFF.

The chain employs TRBV9 and TRBJ2-1, with D hard to call. Germline CDR1 and CDR2: SGDLS and YYNGEE. The CDR3 loop spans 13 amino acids. V was cut by 0 bases and J by 7 bases, with 8 bases left in between. The CDR3 DNA sequence: TGTGCCAGCAGCGTAGACTATAAAAATGAGCAGTTCTTC. Its translation is CASSVDYKNEQFF.

The V call is TRBV6-5, the J call TRBJ1-3; possibly TRBD1 for D (5 bases). The germline V gene encodes CDR1 MNHEY and CDR2 SVGAGI. This CDR3 spans 15 amino acids. Trimming pared 4 bases from V and 4 bases from J, leaving 14 bases between. The CDR3 sequence: CASSSQGSSGNTIYF. As DNA, the CDR3 is TGTGCCAGCAGTTCTCAGGGTAGCTCCGGAAACACCATATATTTT.

The chain employs TRBV11-2 and TRBJ2-3; 7 bases are a match to TRBD2. V trimming: 5 bases; J trimming: 8 bases; junction bases outside the gene matches: 13. In germline, CDR1 is SGHAT, CDR2 FQNNGV. The CDR3 runs to 15 residues. The CDR3 reads CASSPSGPGSGTQYF. The CDR3 DNA reads TGTGCCAGCAGCCCTAGCGGCCCTGGGTCGGGTACGCAGTATTTT.

The V gene is TRBV27, the J gene TRBJ2-5; TRBD2 might be the D (6 bases). Deletions cut 4 bases from V and 2 bases from J, with 17 bases between. Germline V lookup: CDR1 MNHEY, CDR2 SMNVEV (reference sequence). This CDR3 region has 16 residues. As DNA, the CDR3 is TGTGCCAGCAGTTCAGCATGGCGGGGCGGTCAAGAGACCCAGTACTTC. Its protein is CASSSAWRGGQETQYF.

By proportion, this clone is medium-sized (0.01 to 0.1%). V and J are TRBV29-1 and TRBJ1-4; a possible D gene is TRBD1 (5 bases). From germline, CDR1 is SQVTM and CDR2 ANQGSEA. With 4 bases removed from V and 0 bases from J, the gap between germline ends came to 9 bases. This CDR3 has 14 residues. For the CDR3, the DNA is TGCAGCGTTGCGGGGGGAACAACTAATGAAAAACTGTTTTTT. Its protein product is CSVAGGTTNEKLFF.

The chain recombines TRBV10-3 with TRBJ2-7, with 9 bases identical to TRBD1. This CDR3 is 12 amino acids long. The junction had 6 bases not matched to a gene; V was cut back by 11 bases and J by 4 bases. Germline CDR1 is ENHRY and CDR2 is SYGVKD. CDR3 protein: CASRDREYEQYF. The CDR3 nucleotides read TGTGCCTCCAGGGACAGGGAGTACGAGCAGTACTTC.

As for this clone: Other nucleotide sequences from this sample produce the same CDR3. The chain links TRBV7-2 to TRBJ2-7; unclear D gene. The V gene lost 4 bases and the J gene lost 0 bases, with 4 bases spanning the gap. CDR3 length equals 12 residues. From germline, CDR1 is SGHTA and CDR2 FQGNSA. The CDR3 loop reads CASSSSSYEQYF. The CDR3 coding sequence is TGTGCCAGCAGCTCCAGCTCCTACGAGCAGTACTTC.

V and J are TRBV28 and TRBJ1-4; the match to TRBD1 covers 7 bases. The V segment lost 6 bases and the J segment 8 bases; nucleotides outside the gene matches: 6. The CDR3 covers 13 residues. Per the germline V gene, CDR1 is MDHEN and CDR2 is SYDVKM. Written as DNA, the CDR3 is TGTGCCAGCAGGGGACAGAAGGGGGAAAAACTGTTTTTT. As protein: CASRGQKGEKLFF.

The chain employs TRBV6-4 and TRBJ1-2; the match to TRBD1 covers 10 bases. Trimming at V came to 6 bases and at J to 7 bases, leaving 8 bases not matched to a gene. The CDR3 totals 14 residues. Per the germline V gene, CDR1 is MRHNA and CDR2 is SNTAGT. CDR3 protein: CASRGGTGAGGYTF. Written as DNA, the CDR3 is TGTGCCAGCAGAGGAGGGACAGGGGCAGGTGGCTACACCTTC.

The CDR3 DNA reads as TGTGCCAGCAGTGGGGGGGACCAAGAGACCCAGTACTTC. This codes for CASSGGDQETQYF. The V gene is TRBV9, the J gene TRBJ2-5; 7 nucleotides line up with TRBD2. This CDR3 contains 13 residues. Trimming cost V 5 bases and J 0 bases; bases outside gene matches: 1. Germline CDR1 is SGDLS and CDR2 is YYNGEE.

The chain recombines TRBV7-2 with TRBJ1-4, with 7 bases identical to TRBD1. V lost 5 bases, J lost 3 bases, and 6 bases stayed unmatched. Germline assignment: CDR1 SGHTA and CDR2 FQGNSA. CDR3 size: 15 residues. For the CDR3, the DNA is TGTGCCAGCAGCGTCGACAGGGCAGCTAATGAAAAACTGTTTTTT. Translation: CASSVDRAANEKLFF.

The J gene is TRBJ2-5, the V gene TRBV5-1; a possible D gene is TRBD2 (6 bases). The J call could be wrong; TRBJ2-7 is a better fit for the DNA end. The CDR3 contains 17 residues. Germline lookup yields CDR1 SGHRS and CDR2 YFSETQ. The CDR3 region has the DNA TGCGCCAGCAGCTTGAAGGAGGGACGGCTTAGCTCCTACGAGCAGTACTTC. Residues: CASSLKEGRLSSYEQYF.

The V gene is TRBV11-2, the J gene TRBJ1-1; D is undetermined. From germline, CDR1 is SGHAT and CDR2 FQNNGV. This CDR3 is built from 13 residues. V lost 1 base, J lost 1 base, and 4 bases lay in between. CDR3 amino acids: CASSLGRNTEAFF. The CDR3 nucleotides are TGTGCCAGCAGCTTAGGTCGGAACACTGAAGCTTTCTTT.

The V call is TRBV9, the J call TRBJ2-1; 8 nucleotides line up with TRBD2. The germline CDR1 and CDR2 sequences are SGDLS and YYNGEE. CDR3 length: 15 residues. After removal of 1 base from V and 5 bases from J, the junction contained 5 bases not matched to a gene. CDR3: CASSVSGSEDNEQFF. In DNA, the CDR3 is TGTGCCAGCAGCGTAAGCGGGAGCGAGGACAATGAGCAGTTCTTC.

The V gene is TRBV19, the J gene TRBJ2-2; tentative D call: TRBD2 (5 bases). CDR1 and CDR2 from the germline V gene are LNHDA and SQIVND (reference sequence). The CDR3 extends over 15 amino acids. The V end was cut by 5 bases, the J end by 4 bases, with 14 bases between. This chain's CDR3 is CASSFSAVFTGELFF. CDR3 nucleotide sequence: TGTGCCAGTAGTTTTTCAGCGGTCTTCACCGGGGAGCTGTTTTTT.

CDR3 amino acids: CASSLEGGTGYSYEQYF. The CDR3 bases are TGTGCCAGCAGCTTAGAAGGTGGTACAGGGTACTCCTACGAGCAGTACTTC. The gene calls are TRBV7-9 and TRBJ2-7; tentatively, D is TRBD1 (6 bases). Trimming removed 1 base from V and 0 bases from J, with 16 bases in between. The CDR3 contains 17 residues. Germline V gene lookup returns CDR1 SEHNR and CDR2 FQNEAQ (reference sequence).

The chain uses TRBV6-1 and TRBJ2-2; D is possibly TRBD2 (6 bases). Germline CDR1 and CDR2: MNHNS and SASEGT. The CDR3 extends over 15 amino acids. Between the trimmed V and J ends, which lost 1 base and 4 bases, there was a span of 10 bases. The CDR3 loop reads CASSEGGAPTGELFF. In DNA, the CDR3 is TGTGCCAGCAGTGAAGGCGGGGCCCCCACCGGGGAGCTGTTTTTT.

This chain joins TRBV10-2 and TRBJ2-2; maybe TRBD1 (6 bases). The V end lost 4 bases, the J end lost 1 base, and 7 bases lay between the germline ends. The CDR3 runs 14 residues. Germline lookup yields CDR1 WSHSY and CDR2 SAAADI. CDR3 loop: CASSVQGNTGELFF. The CDR3 nucleotides are TGCGCCAGCAGTGTACAGGGGAACACCGGGGAGCTGTTTTTT.